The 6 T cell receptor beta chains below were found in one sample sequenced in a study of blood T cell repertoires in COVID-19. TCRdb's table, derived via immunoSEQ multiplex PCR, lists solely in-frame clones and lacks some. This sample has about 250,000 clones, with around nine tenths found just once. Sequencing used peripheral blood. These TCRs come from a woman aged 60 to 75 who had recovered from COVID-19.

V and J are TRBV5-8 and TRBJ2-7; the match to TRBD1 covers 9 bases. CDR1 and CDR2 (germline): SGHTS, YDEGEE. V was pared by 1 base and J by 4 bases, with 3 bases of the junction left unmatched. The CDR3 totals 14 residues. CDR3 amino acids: CASSLYRGQYEQYF. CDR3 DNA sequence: TGTGCCAGCAGCTTGTACAGGGGGCAATACGAGCAGTACTTC. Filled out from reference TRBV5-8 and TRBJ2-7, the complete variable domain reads EAGVTQSPTHLIKTRGQQATLRCSPISGHTSVYWYQQALGLGLQFLLWYDEGEERNRGNFPPRFSGRQFPNYSSELNVNALELEDSALYLCASSLYRGQYEQYFGPGTRLTVT.

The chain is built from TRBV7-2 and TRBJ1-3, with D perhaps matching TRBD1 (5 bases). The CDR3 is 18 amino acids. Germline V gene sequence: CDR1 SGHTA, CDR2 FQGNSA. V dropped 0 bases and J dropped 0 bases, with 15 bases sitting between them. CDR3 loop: CASSLAPGILSSGNTIYF. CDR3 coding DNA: TGTGCCAGCAGCTTAGCCCCAGGGATCCTCTCCTCTGGAAACACCATATATTTT.

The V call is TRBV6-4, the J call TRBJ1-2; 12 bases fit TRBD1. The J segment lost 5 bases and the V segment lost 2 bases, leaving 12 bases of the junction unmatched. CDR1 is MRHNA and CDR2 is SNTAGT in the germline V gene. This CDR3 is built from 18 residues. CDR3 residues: CASSDARGQGAGVYGYTF. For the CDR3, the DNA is TGTGCCAGCAGTGACGCCCGGGGACAGGGGGCGGGGGTGTATGGCTACACCTTC.

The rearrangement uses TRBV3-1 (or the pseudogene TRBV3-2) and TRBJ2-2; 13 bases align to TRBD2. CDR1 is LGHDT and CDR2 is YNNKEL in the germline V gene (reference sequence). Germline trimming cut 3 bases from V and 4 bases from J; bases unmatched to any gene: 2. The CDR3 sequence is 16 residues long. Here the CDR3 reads CASSQTSGGRTGELFF. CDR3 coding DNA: TGTGCCAGCAGCCAGACTAGCGGGGGGCGCACCGGGGAGCTGTTTTTT.

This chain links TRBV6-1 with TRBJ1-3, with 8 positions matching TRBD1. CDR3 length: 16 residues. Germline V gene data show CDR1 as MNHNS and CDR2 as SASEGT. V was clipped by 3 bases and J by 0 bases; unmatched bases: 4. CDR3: CASSETQGASGNTIYF. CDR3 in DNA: TGTGCCAGCAGTGAGACTCAGGGGGCCTCTGGAAACACCATATATTTT.

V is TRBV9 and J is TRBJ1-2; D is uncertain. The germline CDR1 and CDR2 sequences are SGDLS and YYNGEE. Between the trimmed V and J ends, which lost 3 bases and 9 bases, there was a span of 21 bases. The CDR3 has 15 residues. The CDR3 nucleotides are TGTGCCAGCAGCGCGGACGTCTTAGCGGGCTACAGCTACACCTTC. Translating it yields CASSADVLAGYSYTF.